This note documents a single T cell receptor (beta chain) sequence. The antigen it recognizes is unknown. The record has no base qualities; no much larger clone is one base away. TCRbeta CDR3 regions were amplified from genomic DNA using the immunoSEQ Assay, a bias-controlled multiplex PCR. In the original analysis: The number of nucleated cells in each sample was estimated from the amplification of reference gene primers within the assay. To quantify the absolute abundance of each unique TCRbeta CDR3 rearrangement, sequence reads were collapsed and filtered. Productive Simpson clonality was computed per sample as the square root of Simpson's diversity index over productive rearrangements. TCRdb's version of the immuneACCESS table is confined to in-frame rearrangements and falls short of the full clone set. An unresolved V gene accounts for under half of the shortfall where checked; the remainder is of unknown origin. That table gives V, J and clone size, and the DNA gave D and trimming. The sample table shows approximately 170,000 clones, and less than 90% are seen once. The top ten clones comprise about 1.1% of the sample.

This sample is drawn from a study of blood T cell repertoires in COVID-19 (TCRdb year 2020). In the study overall: Collaborator samples came from the United States, Italy and Spain and covered acute and convalescent phases of COVID-19. The prospective study material was composed of cDNA or gDNA derived from T cells, B-cell-depleted T cells, or PBMCs. Deeply sampled blood TCRbeta repertoires from subjects exposed to, actively infected with, or recovered from COVID-19 were included in the dataset. The repertoires were released in a freely available public database intended as a resource for research on the immune response to SARS-CoV-2. Samples came from the ongoing ImmuneRACE study (first 160 participants) plus 1,254 subjects from 6 global collaborators. Sample metadata almost always included a de-identified subject ID, COVID-19 status, age in years and sex. HLA class I and class II types, where available, came from metadata supplied by the sample provider rather than from assay-based typing.

Collaborating institutions collected whole blood in K2EDTA tubes following their own protocols. For TCRbeta analysis, collaborators shipped samples as frozen whole blood, isolated PBMCs, or DNA extracted from either of those sample types. Via the germline V gene (reference sequence), CDR1 is LGHDT and CDR2 YNNKEL. Its CDR3 holds 12 amino acids, cysteine through phenylalanine. This entry keeps only the CDR3 DNA: 36 bases, framed from base 1. The junction shows trimming of 6 bases on V and 7 bases on J, plus 11 bases between the germline ends. What the work shows at the level of the full study, not this receptor alone: How much clinical and demographic metadata was included differed by source and by participant, and the metadata was provided uncurated.

The chain uses TRBV3-1 (or the pseudogene TRBV3-2) and TRBJ2-3; no D gene is confidently identified. The specimen was peripheral blood. This receptor was identified in a man aged 25 to 40 with acute or convalescent COVID-19. The bases are TGTGCCAGCAGTCTAGGTAGGAATACGCAGTATTTT. It encodes CASSLGRNTQYF.